Detailed here is one T cell receptor (beta chain). What antigen it recognizes has not been identified. No base quality information exists; no much larger clone differs at one position. Library method: RT-PCR. The instrument given in TCRdb is NextSeq 550. The raw public reads went through TCRdb reprocessing: fastp at Q25, MiXCR clone calling, in-frame beta chains kept. Each entry merges the rows of one CDR3 protein and shows their most common DNA and genes. The table for this sample lists about 24,000 distinct CDR3 sequences; about 42% of them were counted only once. Just under 80% of the sample is held by the ten biggest clonotypes. The data were obtained in a study of patients and donors after allogeneic stem cell transplantation (dated by TCRdb to 2018 to 2021). The CDR3 spans 15 residues, from the cysteine through the phenylalanine. Only the CDR3 part of the read is kept: 45 bases, read in frame from the first base. Cut back by 4 bases and 7 bases, the V and J ends lie 16 bases apart. The germline V gene encodes CDR1 MNHEY and CDR2 SVGAGI.

Sequencing used blood, either unsorted or a sorted T cell fraction (not recorded which). The sequence was collected from a human donor who was either an allogeneic HSCT recipient or a stem cell or donor lymphocyte infusion donor (not recorded which). It is not recorded whose cells these are; they may come from a transplant donor. The chain employs TRBV6-5 and TRBJ1-4; TRBD1 could be the D gene, as 6 bases match. The CDR3: CASSSLAGESEKLFF. The DNA sequence reads TGTGCCAGCAGTTCTCTGGCAGGGGAATCTGAAAAACTGTTTTTT.